These 25 T cell receptor beta chains originate from one sample sequenced in a study of PD-L1 blockade in urothelial cancer (TCRdb year 2017). Libraries came from the immunoSEQ multiplex PCR assay. The source is immuneACCESS, and TCRdb retained only in-frame sequences with V and J called. Part of the clones is not carried over; for the studies checked, unresolved V genes explain less than half of this, and the remainder is unexplained. The sample yields about 30,000 clones; 75% to 90% were counted once. The ten largest clones represent under 4.5% of the sample. The material was PBMCs, obtained around atezolizumab (anti-PD-L1) treatment. The receptor source for this set is a man between 45 and 60 years old with urothelial cancer.

The chain carries TRBV11-2 and TRBJ1-1; D might be TRBD1 (5 bases). The V gene lost 7 bases and the J gene lost 7 bases, with 16 bases spanning the gap. The CDR3 consists of 13 residues. Germline V CDR1 and CDR2: SGHAT, FQNNGV. The CDR3 loop reads CASIRRGGSEAFF. The CDR3 DNA sequence: TGTGCCAGCATCCGAAGGGGAGGGAGTGAAGCTTTCTTT.

The chain joins TRBV29-1 to TRBJ2-1; 8 bases line up with TRBD1. Germline CDR1 reads SQVTM; CDR2 reads ANQGSEA. The CDR3 loop spans 13 amino acids. V lost 6 bases to trimming and J lost 3 bases; unmatched junction nucleotides: 4. Written as DNA, the CDR3 is TGCAGCGTAGGACAGGGAGACTACAATGAGCAGTTCTTC. Its protein product is CSVGQGDYNEQFF.

The chain joins TRBV6-5 to TRBJ2-3; 8 bases are shared with TRBD1. With 6 bases clipped from V and 5 bases from J, the junction kept 7 bases outside the gene matches. The CDR3 covers 14 residues. The V gene's germline CDR1 is MNHEY and CDR2 SVGAGI. CDR3 loop: CASSQGQVGDTQYF. The CDR3 region has the DNA TGTGCCAGCAGCCAGGGACAGGTCGGAGATACGCAGTATTTT.

This clone was detected a few times. The chain recombines TRBV7-9 with TRBJ1-6; the D is unclear. Germline loops: CDR1 SEHNR, CDR2 FQNEAQ (reference sequence). This CDR3 comprises 16 residues. Trimming removed 4 bases from V and 9 bases from J, with 19 bases in between. Written as DNA, the CDR3 is TGTGCCAGCAGCTCCCAATGGTCGCGGGATCGTTCACCCCTCCACTTT. Protein: CASSSQWSRDRSPLHF.

This rearrangement joins TRBV13 to TRBJ1-2, with 7 bases matching TRBD1. This CDR3 region has 16 residues. The J segment lost 4 bases and the V segment lost 5 bases, leaving 13 bases of the junction unmatched. Per germline, CDR1 PRHDT and CDR2 FYEKMQ (reference sequence). The CDR3 protein is CASSPAKTGWGYGYTF. In DNA form, the CDR3 reads TGTGCCAGCAGCCCCGCAAAGACAGGGTGGGGCTATGGCTACACCTTC.

In its sample, this clone was seen a few times. CDR3 DNA sequence: TGTGCCAGCAGTTTATGGGCCCTTGCGGGAGGGCCCGGGGAGCTGTTTTTT. The encoded protein is CASSLWALAGGPGELFF. The rearrangement uses TRBV28 and TRBJ2-2; 9 positions match TRBD2. J lost 6 bases, V lost 0 bases, and 8 bases had no gene match. The CDR3 sequence is 17 residues long. Germline CDR1 reads MDHEN; CDR2 reads SYDVKM.

The rearrangement uses TRBV2 and TRBJ2-3, with 9 bases fitting TRBD1. V dropped 2 bases and J dropped 4; count of bases not matched to a gene: 4. Germline values: CDR1 SNHLY, CDR2 FYNNEI. CDR3 length: 15 amino acids. The CDR3 reads CASSERDREPDTQYF. The CDR3 DNA reads TGTGCCAGCAGTGAAAGGGACAGGGAGCCAGATACGCAGTATTTT. Based on the CDR3 plus reference TRBV2 and TRBJ2-3, the full variable domain is EPEVTQTPSHQVTQMGQEVILRCVPISNHLYFYWYRQILGQKVEFLVSFYNNEISEKSEIFDDQFSVERPDGSNFTLKIRSTKLEDSAMYFCASSERDREPDTQYFGPGTRLTVL.

The V gene is TRBV9, the J gene TRBJ1-2; no clear D gene. This CDR3 contains 14 residues. Trimming pared 0 bases from V and 0 bases from J, leaving 6 bases between. Germline CDR1 SGDLS, CDR2 YYNGEE. The CDR3 sequence: CASSVAPTNYGYTF. CDR3 sequence (DNA): TGTGCCAGCAGCGTAGCCCCAACTAACTATGGCTACACCTTC. Full variable domain (outside the CDR3, taken from reference TRBV9 and TRBJ1-2): DSGVTQTPKHLITATGQRVTLRCSPRSGDLSVYWYQQSLDQGLQFLIQYYNGEERAKGNILERFSAQQFPDLHSELNLSSLELGDSALYFCASSVAPTNYGYTFGSGTRLTVV.

CDR3 nucleotides: TGTGCCAGCAGCGCCCGGGACAGGAATAATTCACCCCTCCACTTT. This encodes CASSARDRNNSPLHF. The V call is TRBV9, the J call TRBJ1-6; 8 bases agree with TRBD1. Germline V gives CDR1 SGDLS, CDR2 YYNGEE. The CDR3 length is 15 residues. The ends lost 3 bases at V and 5 bases at J; junction bases unmatched: 4.

The table lists this clone with a count of one. V usage is TRBV10-2 and J usage is TRBJ2-7, with D perhaps matching TRBD1 (6 bases). Germline CDR1 and CDR2: WSHSY and SAAADI. V was clipped by 3 bases and J by 3 bases, with 12 bases between them. The length of the CDR3 is 14 residues. In DNA, the CDR3 is TGCGCCAGCAGTGAAGGGGGACACAGCTACGAGCAGTACTTC. Its translation is CASSEGGHSYEQYF.

The CDR3 DNA reads as TGTGCCAGCAGCCCCCATGGGGCTAGCGGGAGGGTAAACACCTACGAGCAGTACTTC. Its protein product is CASSPHGASGRVNTYEQYF. The V gene is TRBV7-2, the J gene TRBJ2-7; 12 bases agree with TRBD2. The CDR3 has 19 residues. With 5 bases clipped from V and 2 bases from J, the junction kept 16 bases outside the gene matches. The germline V gene encodes CDR1 SGHTA and CDR2 FQGNSA. Full variable domain (rest looked up from reference TRBV7-2 and TRBJ2-7): GAGVSQSPSNKVTEKGKDVELRCDPISGHTALYWYRQSLGQGLEFLIYFQGNSAPDKSGLPSDRFSAERTGGSVSTLTIQRTQQEDSAVYLCASSPHGASGRVNTYEQYFGPGTRLTVT.

The gene calls are TRBV19 and TRBJ2-1; TRBD1 matches at 9 bases. This CDR3 has 16 amino acids. Germline V gene sequence: CDR1 LNHDA, CDR2 SQIVND (reference sequence). V shed 4 bases and J 6 bases; nucleotides not matched to a gene: 10. CDR3: CASSTRWGQGVNEQFF. The CDR3 nucleotides read TGTGCCAGTAGTACGAGGTGGGGACAGGGTGTCAATGAGCAGTTCTTC.

The chain employs TRBV5-6 and TRBJ2-5; 8 nucleotides align to TRBD1. Trimming took 4 bases from V and 4 from J; bases not matched to a gene: 9. CDR1 and CDR2 from the germline V gene are SGHDT and YYEEEE. This CDR3 is built from 15 residues. The CDR3 sequence is CASSLGTGFVETQYF. The CDR3 region has the DNA TGTGCCAGCAGCCTAGGGACAGGATTTGTAGAGACCCAGTACTTC.

The chain employs TRBV2 and TRBJ1-2; D remains unclear. CDR1 and CDR2 (germline): SNHLY, FYNNEI. The germline V and J ends were trimmed by 10 bases and 2 bases, with 11 bases remaining between them. This CDR3 spans 12 amino acids. The CDR3 sequence: CATLRQNYGYTF. CDR3 DNA: TGTGCCACCCTCAGGCAGAACTATGGCTACACCTTC.

This clone came up a few times. This rearrangement joins TRBV7-9 to TRBJ2-7; 9 nucleotides agree with TRBD1. The CDR3 is 16 amino acids. Trimming cost V 1 base and J 0 bases; bases outside gene matches: 4. Germline CDR1 SEHNR, CDR2 FQNEAQ (reference sequence). CDR3 amino acids: CASSLVVTGGSYEQYF. DNA of the CDR3: TGTGCCAGCAGCTTAGTGGTGACAGGGGGCTCCTACGAGCAGTACTTC. The variable domain in full, completed from reference TRBV7-9 and TRBJ2-7, reads DTGVSQNPRHKITKRGQNVTFRCDPISEHNRLYWYRQTLGQGPEFLTYFQNEAQLEKSRLLSDRFSAERPKGSFSTLEIQRTEQGDSAMYLCASSLVVTGGSYEQYFGPGTRLTVT.

The chain combines TRBV19 with TRBJ1-2, with D unclear. V was clipped by 7 bases and J by 2 bases, with 20 bases between them. The germline CDR1 and CDR2 sequences are LNHDA and SQIVND (reference sequence). This CDR3 has 16 residues. CDR3 DNA sequence: TGTGCCAGTAATGGTGCCAGGCATCCGGAAAACTATGGCTACACCTTC. Amino acid sequence: CASNGARHPENYGYTF.

The chain combines TRBV5-6 with TRBJ1-4; D may be TRBD1 (5 bases). V was pared by 3 bases and J by 0 bases, with 6 bases between. The germline CDR1 and CDR2 sequences are SGHDT and YYEEEE. This CDR3 has 14 residues. The CDR3: CASSSGSTNEKLFF. As DNA, the CDR3 is TGTGCCAGCAGCTCAGGGTCAACTAATGAAAAACTGTTTTTT.

This clone is medium-sized by share. The chain combines TRBV25-1 with TRBJ2-7; D is ambiguous. Germline values: CDR1 MGHDK, CDR2 SYGVNS. The V end was cut by 4 bases, the J end by 1 base, with 8 bases between. This CDR3 has 13 residues. The CDR3 is CASSVAGSYEQYF. The CDR3 DNA is TGTGCCAGCAGTGTAGCCGGATCCTACGAGCAGTACTTC.

The rearrangement joins TRBV7-9 to TRBJ2-5; 10 bases line up with TRBD2. The ends lost 2 bases at V and 5 bases at J; junction bases unmatched: 5. In germline, CDR1 is SEHNR, CDR2 FQNEAQ (reference sequence). The CDR3 is made up of 15 amino acids. CDR3: CASSLLAGGWETQYF. The CDR3 nucleotides read TGTGCCAGCAGCTTATTAGCGGGGGGCTGGGAGACCCAGTACTTC.

V gene TRBV7-9 combines with J gene TRBJ2-4; D perhaps matches TRBD1 (6 bases). Germline V CDR1 and CDR2: SEHNR, FQNEAQ (reference sequence). V was cut by 4 bases and J by 0 bases, with 10 bases left in between. The CDR3 length is 15 residues. CDR3: CASSSGHQAKNIQYF. The CDR3 DNA follows: TGTGCCAGCAGCTCGGGACATCAAGCCAAAAACATTCAGTACTTC.

DNA of the CDR3: TGTGCCAGCAGCGTAGGAGACAGTGGGAGGGAAAAACTGTTTTTT. This gives the protein CASSVGDSGREKLFF. This sequence joins TRBV9 and TRBJ1-4; D may be TRBD1 (5 bases). CDR1 and CDR2 (germline): SGDLS, YYNGEE. The V gene lost 0 bases and the J gene lost 8 bases, with 14 bases spanning the gap. This CDR3 has 15 amino acids. The entire variable domain, with the rest obtained from reference TRBV9 and TRBJ1-4, is as follows: DSGVTQTPKHLITATGQRVTLRCSPRSGDLSVYWYQQSLDQGLQFLIQYYNGEERAKGNILERFSAQQFPDLHSELNLSSLELGDSALYFCASSVGDSGREKLFFGSGTQLSVL.

The chain links TRBV7-8 to TRBJ2-1; 11 nucleotides line up with TRBD2. CDR1 and CDR2 from the germline V gene are SGHVS and FQNEAQ. The CDR3 is made up of 15 amino acids. The V gene end was trimmed by 5 bases and the J gene end by 10 bases; junction bases not matched to a gene: 10. CDR3 sequence: CASSVGLAVFGEQFF. The CDR3 nucleotides read TGTGCCAGCAGCGTGGGACTAGCGGTGTTCGGAGAGCAGTTCTTC.

This clone was observed a single time. The V gene is TRBV27, the J gene TRBJ1-3, with 10 positions matching TRBD1. V lost 6 bases, J lost 4 bases, and 3 bases stayed unmatched. CDR1 is MNHEY, CDR2 SMNVEV, per germline (reference sequence). The CDR3 is 14 residues long. In nucleotides, the CDR3 is TGTGCCAGCAGAGACAGGGGGCTCGGAAACACCATATATTTT. This sequence encodes CASRDRGLGNTIYF.

The CDR3: CASSLNVLGGTDTQYF. The CDR3 bases are TGTGCCAGCAGCTTAAATGTGCTAGGAGGCACAGATACGCAGTATTTT. J is TRBJ2-3 and V is TRBV11-3; D gene uncertain. Trimming took 2 bases from V and 1 from J, leaving 13 bases between them. Per the germline V gene, CDR1 is SGHNT and CDR2 is YENEEA. The CDR3 sequence is 16 residues long.

This clone came up a few times. V gene TRBV9 combines with J gene TRBJ2-2; 9 bases fit TRBD1. This CDR3 comprises 15 residues. CDR1 is SGDLS and CDR2 is YYNGEE in the germline V gene. Unmatched junction bases numbered 0, after V lost 2 bases and J lost 1 base. As DNA, the CDR3 is TGTGCCAGCAGCGTGGGACAGGGGAACACCGGGGAGCTGTTTTTT. This codes for CASSVGQGNTGELFF.